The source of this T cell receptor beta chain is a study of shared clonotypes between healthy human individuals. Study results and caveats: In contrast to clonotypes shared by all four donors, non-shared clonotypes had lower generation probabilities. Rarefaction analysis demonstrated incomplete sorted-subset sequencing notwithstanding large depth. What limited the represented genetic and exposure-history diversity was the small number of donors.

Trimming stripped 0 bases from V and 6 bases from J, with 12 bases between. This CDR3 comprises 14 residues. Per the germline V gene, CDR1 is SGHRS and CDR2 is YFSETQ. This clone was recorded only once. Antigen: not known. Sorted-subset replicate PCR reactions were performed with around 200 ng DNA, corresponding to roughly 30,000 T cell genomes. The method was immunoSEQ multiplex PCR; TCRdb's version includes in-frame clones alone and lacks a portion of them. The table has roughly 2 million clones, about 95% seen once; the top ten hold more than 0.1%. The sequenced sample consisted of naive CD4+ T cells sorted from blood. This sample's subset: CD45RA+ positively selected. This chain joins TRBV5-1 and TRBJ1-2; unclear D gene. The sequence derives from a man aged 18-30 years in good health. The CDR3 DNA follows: TGCGCCAGCAGCTTGGACCCAGTCTATCATGGCTACACCTTC. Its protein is CASSLDPVYHGYTF.